This T cell receptor (beta chain) was obtained from a study of siplizumab effects on memory and regulatory T cells (dated by TCRdb to 2018 to 2020). Study-wide context: The effect of the anti-CD2 antibody siplizumab on alloreactive T-cell subsets was examined in allogeneic mixed lymphocyte reactions constructed from human PBMCs. Results the study describes overall, beyond this receptor: A naive or memory phenotype could not be assigned to roughly 80-97% of proliferating CD4+ or CD8+ clones. Unstimulated naive T cells appeared to be more diverse than memory T cells, and naive cells seemed to make a substantial contribution to the alloresponse. Siplizumab significantly reduced the cumulative frequency of alloreactive sequences traceable to unstimulated CD4+ memory T cells. Because sequences below about 10^-5 frequency were poorly captured, only a minor fraction of alloreactive clones could be mapped to unstimulated subsets. In reactions with siplizumab, an average of about 75% of mappable alloreactive CD4+ clones were Treg-derived, compared with roughly 26% in control reactions. No functional confirmation was obtained for the suppressive function of proliferating Tregs from siplizumab cultures.

Libraries came from the immunoSEQ multiplex PCR assay. The deep sequencing platform assayed 80,000 to 100,000 TCR templates per sample. Genomic DNA extracted from sorted T cells was used for TCRbeta CDR3 sequencing. On the study's bioinformatics: The R programming language was used for clonal analysis of the TCRbeta CDR3 data. Alloreactive CD4+ and CD8+ clones were identified by comparing unstimulated samples to CFSE-low samples taken after the reaction. Regulatory or non-regulatory origin was assigned to alloreactive CD4+ clones by matching of sequences to sorted unstimulated Treg and non-Treg repertoires. In TCRdb, the immuneACCESS table is reduced to in-frame sequences with V and J assigned. These tables do not hold every clone; where another copy was compared, an unresolved V gene accounts for under half, and the others remain unexplained. Clone size and the V and J calls come from that table; the DNA yielded D and trimming. Counted in this sample were approximately 100,000 clones; 85% to 95% of them appeared once. Of the sample, 0.16% falls within the top ten clones.

Sorted unstimulated T cells, along with proliferating T cells recovered from mixed lymphocyte reactions, underwent TCRbeta CDR3 sequencing. Fresh whole blood from approximately ten HLA-typed healthy donors was used to isolate PBMCs. To map where alloreactive clones came from, CD4+ non-regulatory T cells in the unstimulated state were FACS-sorted. Comment on this clone: The target of this receptor is not known. No base quality values were provided; no much bigger clone lies one nucleotide off.

The sample taken for sequencing was non-Treg CD4+ T cells sorted from blood. The intended sense of this specimen's cell subset or site label: FACS-sorted unstimulated CD4+ non-regulatory T cells. This clonotype originated in a human donor in good health.

CDR3 sequence: CASSLGTGGDGYTF. The DNA sequence is given as TGTGCCAGTAGTTTAGGGACAGGGGGCGACGGCTACACCTTC. The sequence is built from TRBV19 and TRBJ1-2, and 12 junction bases match TRBD1. At the junction V is shortened by 5 bases and J by 8 bases; bases outside the gene matches: 6. Taken from cysteine to phenylalanine, the CDR3 has 14 residues. Here the CDR3 DNA is all that survives: 42 bases in frame from base 1. Per the germline V gene (reference sequence), LNHDA is the CDR1 and SQIVND is the CDR2. With all but the CDR3 taken from the reference TRBV19 and TRBJ1-2 genes, the full variable domain is: DGGITQSPKYLFRKEGQNVTLSCEQNLNHDAMYWYRQDPGQGLRLIYYSQIVNDFQKGDIAEGYSVSREKKESFPLTVTSAQKNPTAFYLCASSLGTGGDGYTFGSGTRLTVV.